This is a list of T cell receptor beta chains from one sample in a study of CD8 T cells in Susac syndrome. TCRdb reprocessed the immunoSEQ multiplex PCR reads with MiXCR, giving one entry per CDR3 protein. The sample holds around 130,000 distinct CDR3 sequences; 65% to 90% are singletons and the top ten take around 0.49%. The sequenced sample was CD8+ T cells from PBMCs. These receptors were collected from a human donor with multiple sclerosis. CDR3s include the opening cysteine and the closing phenylalanine or tryptophan. D genes are given only for firm matches. Clone size, where shown, is once, few, many, or a class for clones that have expanded.

CASSRQGNTGELFF	TGCGCCAGCAGCCGACAGGGCAACACCGGGGAGCTGTTTTTT	NA	TRBV4-1	TRBJ2-2	TRBD1
CASSQDVAWTYNEQFF	TGCGCCAGCAGCCAAGATGTAGCGTGGACATACAATGAGCAGTTCTTC	once	TRBV4-3	TRBJ2-1	NA
CASSRTGGRETQYF	TGTGCCAGCAGTAGGACAGGGGGCCGGGAGACCCAGTACTTC	few	TRBV6-1	TRBJ2-5	TRBD1
CASSQGGLGDEQFF	TGTGCCAGCAGCCAAGGAGGGTTGGGAGATGAGCAGTTCTTC	NA	TRBV3-1	TRBJ2-1	NA
CAWSDTYGYTF	TGTGCCTGGAGTGACACCTATGGCTACACCTTC	once	TRBV30	TRBJ1-2	NA
CASSFLGWDTRNGEQYF	TGTGCCAGCAGTTTTTTGGGCTGGGACACTAGGAACGGGGAGCAGTACTTC	once	TRBV28	TRBJ2-7	NA
CAWSWGDAYEQYF	TGTGCCTGGAGCTGGGGAGATGCCTACGAGCAGTACTTC	NA	TRBV30	TRBJ2-7	NA
CASSPENTGELFF	TGTGCCAGCAGTCCGGAGAACACCGGGGAGCTGTTTTTT	NA	TRBV27	TRBJ2-2	NA
CASSQDPKTGINTEAFF	TGCGCCAGCAGCCAAGACCCCAAGACAGGGATTAACACTGAAGCTTTCTTT	NA	TRBV4-1	TRBJ1-1	TRBD1
CASSPGPGGYQPQHF	TGTGCCAGCAGCCCGGGACCCGGGGGCTATCAGCCCCAGCATTTT	NA	TRBV27	TRBJ1-5	NA
CAISESEGHNSYNEQFF	TGTGCCATCAGTGAGTCTGAGGGTCACAATTCCTACAATGAGCAGTTCTTC	NA	TRBV10-3	TRBJ2-1	NA
CASSEDSGANTEAFF	TGTGCCAGCAGTGAGGATTCAGGGGCCAACACTGAAGCTTTCTTT	NA	TRBV6-4	TRBJ1-1	NA
CASSPERGYNEQFF	TGTGCCAGCTCACCGGAGCGGGGTTACAATGAGCAGTTCTTC	once	TRBV18	TRBJ2-1	TRBD2
CAWSVQAGKETQYF	TGTGCCTGGAGTGTACAGGCAGGGAAAGAGACCCAGTACTTC	NA	TRBV30	TRBJ2-5	NA
CASSPGPLAGEQFF	TGTGCCAGTAGTCCCGGGCCTCTTGCCGGTGAGCAGTTCTTC	once	TRBV19	TRBJ2-1	NA
CASSFLQGAPYEQYF	TGTGCCAGCAGTTTTCTCCAGGGGGCCCCCTACGAGCAGTACTTC	NA	TRBV12-3/TRBV12-4	TRBJ2-7	TRBD1
CASRATGVYEQYF	TGTGCCAGTAGAGCGACAGGGGTCTACGAGCAGTACTTC	NA	TRBV19	TRBJ2-7	TRBD1
CSVVGGYEQYF	TGCAGCGTTGTTGGGGGCTACGAGCAGTACTTC	few	TRBV29-1	TRBJ2-7	NA
CASSLFPRADFSYEQYF	TGTGCCAGCAGTTTATTCCCTCGGGCCGACTTCTCCTACGAGCAGTACTTC	once	TRBV28	TRBJ2-7	NA
CASSWGVGTGDPKTRPYYGYTF	TGTGCCAGCAGTTGGGGGGTCGGGACAGGGGACCCCAAAACTCGGCCCTACTATGGCTACACCTTC	NA	TRBV12-3/TRBV12-4	TRBJ1-2	TRBD1
CASSLSGGSTEAFF	TGTGCCAGCAGTTTATCCGGGGGTTCCACTGAAGCTTTCTTT	NA	TRBV28	TRBJ1-1	NA
CASSYSFQSGYNEQFF	TGTGCCAGCAGTTACTCGTTCCAGAGCGGCTACAATGAGCAGTTCTTC	NA	TRBV6-2/TRBV6-3	TRBJ2-1	NA
CASSSSPADTQYF	TGTGCCAGCAGCTCATCTCCGGCCGATACGCAGTATTTT	NA	TRBV27	TRBJ2-3	NA
CASSSRGGSQPQHF	TGTGCCAGCAGTTCCCGGGGGGGGAGTCAGCCCCAGCATTTT	NA	TRBV12-3/TRBV12-4	TRBJ1-5	NA
CASSARADTGELFF	TGTGCCAGCAGTGCTCGGGCGGACACCGGGGAGCTGTTTTTT	NA	TRBV2	TRBJ2-2	NA
CASSLTGTSYEQYF	TGCGCCAGCAGCTTGACAGGGACCTCCTACGAGCAGTACTTC	NA	TRBV5-1	TRBJ2-7	NA
CASSLLQGSMDGYTF	TGTGCCAGCAGTTTACTACAGGGGAGTATGGATGGCTACACCTTC	NA	TRBV27	TRBJ1-2	TRBD1
CATSREMGELFF	TGTGCCACCAGCAGAGAAATGGGGGAGCTGTTTTTT	NA	TRBV15	TRBJ2-2	NA
CATSRDNQETQYF	TGTGCCACCAGCAGAGACAACCAAGAGACCCAGTACTTC	NA	TRBV15	TRBJ2-5	NA
CASVASRTDTQYF	TGTGCCAGCGTCGCCTCCCGCACAGATACGCAGTATTTT	NA	TRBV28	TRBJ2-3	NA
CASSPVTSGRGTDTQYF	TGTGCCAGCTCACCAGTAACTAGCGGGCGGGGAACAGATACGCAGTATTTT	NA	TRBV18	TRBJ2-3	TRBD2
CASSPMGDIINEQFF	TGTGCCAGCTCACCGATGGGGGATATAATCAATGAGCAGTTCTTC	NA	TRBV18	TRBJ2-1	NA